Following are 16 T cell receptor beta chains from one sample sequenced in a study of blood T cell repertoires in COVID-19. Sequenced by immunoSEQ multiplex PCR; TCRdb stores in-frame clones only, minus some. The sample lists around 260,000 clones, 80% to 90% occurring once. The specimen was peripheral blood. Receptors were obtained from a woman in her forties or fifties with acute or convalescent COVID-19.

CDR3 amino acids: CAWRAAGGLFDEQFF. In DNA form, the CDR3 reads TGTGCCTGGAGGGCAGCGGGAGGCCTGTTCGATGAGCAGTTCTTC. This chain links TRBV30 with TRBJ2-1, with TRBD2 matching over 9 bases. Germline V gene lookup returns CDR1 GTSNPN and CDR2 SVGIG (reference sequence). The trim removed 3 bases at V and 8 bases at J, leaving 11 bases unmatched. CDR3 length: 15 amino acids.

The rearrangement uses TRBV7-2 and TRBJ2-1; D perhaps matches TRBD2 (5 bases). The CDR3 totals 13 residues. The germline gives CDR1 SGHTA, CDR2 FQGNSA. V was pared by 4 bases and J by 2 bases, with 6 bases between. In DNA form, the CDR3 reads TGTGCCAGCAGCTCCGGGGCCTACAATGAGCAGTTCTTC. Translation: CASSSGAYNEQFF.

This chain joins TRBV29-1 and TRBJ1-1, with unresolved D. The CDR3 has 12 residues. Trimming removed 4 bases from V and 1 base from J, with 7 bases in between. The germline CDR1 and CDR2 sequences are SQVTM and ANQGSEA. The CDR3 protein is CSVGQKNTEAFF. The CDR3 coding sequence is TGCAGCGTTGGGCAGAAGAACACTGAAGCTTTCTTT.

This chain joins TRBV7-9 and TRBJ2-2; D remains ambiguous. Germline CDR1 is SEHNR and CDR2 is FQNEAQ (reference sequence). The CDR3 totals 14 residues. Trimming took 5 bases from V and 0 from J, leaving 7 bases between them. The CDR3 DNA sequence: TGTGCCAGCAGCCCTAACGCGAACACCGGGGAGCTGTTTTTT. Amino acids: CASSPNANTGELFF.

The V call is TRBV6-4, the J call TRBJ1-4; D is possibly TRBD1 (6 bases). V was cut by 5 bases and J by 6 bases, with 22 bases left in between. The CDR3 sequence is 17 residues long. The germline V gene has CDR1 MRHNA and CDR2 SNTAGT. Here the CDR3 DNA reads TGTGCCAGCAGTAACCCCTCCGGACAGCGGTCTTATGAAAAACTGTTTTTT. Its translation: CASSNPSGQRSYEKLFF.

This chain uses TRBV14 with TRBJ1-2; the D gene is possibly TRBD1 (5 bases). Germline V CDR1 and CDR2: SGHDN, FVKESK. This CDR3 contains 17 residues. V shed 3 bases and J shed 3 bases, with 20 bases lying between them. CDR3: CASSHSGDGGLHYGYTF. Here the CDR3 DNA reads TGTGCCAGCAGCCATTCCGGGGACGGAGGACTACACTATGGCTACACCTTC.

CDR3 loop: CASHRDREADTQYF. DNA for the CDR3: TGTGCCAGCCACCGGGACAGGGAGGCAGATACGCAGTATTTT. This sequence joins TRBV18 and TRBJ2-3; 9 bases match TRBD1. This CDR3 spans 14 amino acids. Trimming removed 8 bases from V and 4 bases from J; junction bases left unmatched: 7. CDR1 is KGHSH and CDR2 is LQKENI in the germline V gene.

The chain recombines TRBV9 with TRBJ2-7; TRBD1 agrees at 8 bases. The trim removed 7 bases at V and 0 bases at J, leaving 6 bases unmatched. The CDR3 loop spans 14 amino acids. Germline CDR1 and CDR2: SGDLS and YYNGEE. The CDR3 DNA reads TGTGCCAGCGAGGAGGGACAGGACTCCTACGAGCAGTACTTC. This codes for CASEEGQDSYEQYF.

The chain links TRBV6-5 to TRBJ1-2; D is unclear. Germline V gene lookup returns CDR1 MNHEY and CDR2 SVGAGI. The CDR3 spans 14 residues. V lost 6 bases and J lost 3, with 14 bases in between. The CDR3 DNA sequence: TGTGCCAGCAGGGCCGCCGGGGAGGACTATGGCTACACCTTC. It encodes CASRAAGEDYGYTF.

This chain connects TRBV4-2 to TRBJ2-1, with 7 bases fitting TRBD2. The CDR3 length is 18 residues. Germline values: CDR1 LGHNA, CDR2 YNFKEQ. Trimming at V came to 0 bases and at J to 6 bases, leaving 14 bases not matched to a gene. As DNA, the CDR3 is TGTGCCAGCAGCCAAGATCCTTTTTCTAGCGGTCCGGGCAATGAGCAGTTCTTC. Protein: CASSQDPFSSGPGNEQFF.

This clone was found once. The chain employs TRBV12-3 or TRBV12-4 and TRBJ2-7; unclear D gene. This CDR3 spans 13 amino acids. The V end lost 8 bases, the J end lost 0 bases, and 11 bases lay between the germline ends. The DNA for the CDR3 is TGTGCCAGCCGAGTACGTAGCTCCTACGAGCAGTACTTC. Its protein product is CASRVRSSYEQYF.

This clone was counted a single time. The chain couples TRBV5-1 to TRBJ1-1; 12 bases fit TRBD1. J was trimmed by 11 bases and V by 1 base; bases with no gene match: 6. CDR1 is SGHRS and CDR2 is YFSETQ in the germline V gene. The CDR3 is 14 residues long. Here the CDR3 reads CASSLYGDRGPAFF. CDR3 in DNA: TGCGCCAGCAGCTTGTATGGGGACAGGGGGCCTGCTTTCTTT.

To note about this clone: An end of the junction does not agree with germline; a read error may underlie this. The sample holds other DNA sequences that translate to the same CDR3. The rearrangement uses TRBV6-2 or TRBV6-3 and TRBJ2-7; 10 nucleotides match TRBD1. Germline CDR1 reads MNHEY; CDR2 reads SVGEGT. The CDR3 has 15 amino acids. The CDR3 is CASSSVTGGFYEQYF. Written as DNA, the CDR3 is TGTGCTAGCAGTTCGGTGACAGGGGGCTTCTACGAGCAGTACTTC.

The CDR3 sequence is CASSWGPLEQFF. The CDR3 region has the DNA TGTGCCAGCAGTTGGGGGCCCCTAGAGCAGTTCTTC. The chain uses TRBV12-3 or TRBV12-4 and TRBJ2-1; TRBD1 is a possible D gene (6 bases). The CDR3 totals 12 residues. Trimming removed 4 bases at V and 10 bases at J, with 11 bases between.

In this sample, this clone turned up a few times. The chain couples TRBV11-2 to TRBJ1-1; D is perhaps TRBD1 (5 bases). The germline CDR1 and CDR2 sequences are SGHAT and FQNNGV. The CDR3 runs to 13 residues. Trimming pared 5 bases from V and 1 base from J, leaving 8 bases between. The DNA of the CDR3 is TGTGCCAGCAGCGGGGCAGGGAACACTGAAGCTTTCTTT. This codes for CASSGAGNTEAFF.

The chain employs TRBV3-1 (or the pseudogene TRBV3-2) and TRBJ1-6; D ambiguous. The germline gives CDR1 LGHDT, CDR2 YNNKEL (reference sequence). The length of the CDR3 is 12 residues. Between the trimmed V and J ends, which lost 4 bases and 9 bases, there was a span of 7 bases. The CDR3 spells CASSPSFSPLHF. In DNA, the CDR3 is TGTGCCAGCAGCCCTTCTTTTTCACCCCTCCACTTT.